These 5 T cell receptor beta chains originate from one sample sequenced in a study of T cell responses to AZD1222 COVID-19 vaccine. Data came from immunoSEQ multiplex PCR; TCRdb stores just in-frame clones and leaves some out. This table has some 140,000 clones, 80% to 95% appearing once. Sequencing was performed on peripheral blood, taken on day 0 of AZD1222 vaccination. The receptors stem from an adult in good health.

This clone has a single count. The CDR3 sequence is CASSPRTVAYTEAFF. The CDR3 nucleotides read TGTGCCAGCAGTCCACGGACGGTGGCTTACACTGAAGCTTTCTTT. The chain links TRBV28 to TRBJ1-1; D is undetermined. The germline gives CDR1 MDHEN, CDR2 SYDVKM. The V and J ends lost 5 bases and 3 bases respectively, with 16 bases between them. The CDR3 covers 15 residues.

The chain employs TRBV6-5 and TRBJ1-5; D is ambiguous. Germline V gene lookup returns CDR1 MNHEY and CDR2 SVGAGI. V dropped 4 bases and J dropped 0 bases, with 10 bases sitting between them. The CDR3 contains 15 residues. The CDR3 nucleotides are TGTGCCAGCAGTTCGGAAGGGTATAGCAATCAGCCCCAGCATTTT. This translates into CASSSEGYSNQPQHF.

V and J are TRBV27 and TRBJ1-2, with unresolved D. V dropped 3 bases and J dropped 4 bases, with 15 bases sitting between them. CDR1 is MNHEY and CDR2 is SMNVEV in the germline V gene (reference sequence). The length of the CDR3 is 15 residues. This CDR3 reads CASSLFGQEIYGYTF. In DNA, the CDR3 is TGTGCCAGCAGTTTGTTTGGTCAGGAGATCTATGGCTACACCTTC.

V and J are TRBV7-9 and TRBJ2-4, with 10 bases lining up with TRBD2. The germline V gene has CDR1 SEHNR and CDR2 FQNEAQ (reference sequence). This CDR3 spans 15 amino acids. V lost 5 bases, J lost 5 bases, and 6 bases stayed unmatched. CDR3 in DNA: TGTGCCAGCAGCAAAGGACTAGCGGACCAAAACATTCAGTACTTC. The encoded protein is CASSKGLADQNIQYF.

For this clone: Other DNA sequences in this specimen translate into the identical CDR3. The gene calls are TRBV28 and TRBJ1-2; possibly TRBD1 for D (5 bases). Trimming stripped 2 bases from V and 4 bases from J, with 5 bases between. The CDR3 spans 12 residues. Germline CDR1 and CDR2: MDHEN and SYDVKM. CDR3 DNA: TGTGCCAGCAGTTTAGGGGGCTATGGCTACACCTTC. It is translated as CASSLGGYGYTF.